This T cell receptor (beta chain) comes out of a study of blood T cell repertoires in COVID-19. Study-wide background: Collection of acute and convalescent COVID-19 samples took place in the United States, Italy and Spain. Sources were T cells, B-cell-depleted T cells, or PBMCs; the material itself was cDNA or gDNA.

Authors' processing steps: Reference gene primer amplification yielded estimated nucleated cell counts. The method was immunoSEQ multiplex PCR; TCRdb's version includes in-frame clones alone and lacks a portion of them. D and trimming were read from the DNA, whereas the V and J calls and clone size are those reported in that table. Here the sample spans some 260,000 clones, 70% to 75% being singletons. Including both end residues, the CDR3 is 15 amino acids long. A remark on this clone: The DNA is omitted, as the CDR3 cannot be located on it reliably, and the CDR3 follows TCRdb's listing.

The chain combines TRBV12-2 with TRBJ2-3; the D call TRBD2 from the table was never checked on the DNA. TRBV12-2 is flagged as a pseudogene. This receptor was identified in an elderly woman with acute or convalescent COVID-19. Sequenced material: peripheral blood. CDR3 protein: CASRFASGSTDTQYF.